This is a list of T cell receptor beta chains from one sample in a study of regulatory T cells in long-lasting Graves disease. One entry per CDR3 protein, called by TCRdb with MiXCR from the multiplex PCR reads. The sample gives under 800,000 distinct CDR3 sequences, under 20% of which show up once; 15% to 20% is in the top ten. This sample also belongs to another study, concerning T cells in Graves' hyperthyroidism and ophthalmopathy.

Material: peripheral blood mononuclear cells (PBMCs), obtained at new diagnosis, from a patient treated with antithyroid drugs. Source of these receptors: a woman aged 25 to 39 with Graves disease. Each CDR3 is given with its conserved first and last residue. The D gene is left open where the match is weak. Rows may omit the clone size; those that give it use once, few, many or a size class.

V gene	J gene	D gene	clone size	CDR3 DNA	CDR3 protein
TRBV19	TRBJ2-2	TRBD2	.	TGTGCCAGTAGACTAGCGGGAGCGGTTGGGACCGGGGAGCTGTTTTTT	CASRLAGAVGTGELFF
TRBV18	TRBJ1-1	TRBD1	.	TGTGCCAGCTCACGGGGACAGGGAACGAACACTGAAGCTTTCTTT	CASSRGQGTNTEAFF
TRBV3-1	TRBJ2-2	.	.	TGTGCCAGCAGGCCGAGTCGGGGTAACACCGGGGAGCTGTTTTTT	CASRPSRGNTGELFF
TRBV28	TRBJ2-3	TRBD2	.	TGTGCCAGCAGTTTTGCTGCGGGAGGGCCCACAGATACGCAGTATTTT	CASSFAAGGPTDTQYF
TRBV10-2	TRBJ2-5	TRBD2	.	TGCGCCAGCAGAGGGACTAGCGGGAGGGCCGGGGAGCAGTACTTC	CASRGTSGRAGEQYF
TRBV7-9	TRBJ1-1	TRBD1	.	TGTGCCAGCAGCTCGATGCCGGGACAGCTAATGAACACTGAAGCTTTCTTT	CASSSMPGQLMNTEAFF
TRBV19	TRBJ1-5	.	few	TGTGCCAGTAGTATAGCCATACAAAACCAGCCCCAGCATTTT	CASSIAIQNQPQHF
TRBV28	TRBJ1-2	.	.	TGTGCCAGCAGTGGGCAGGCTAACTATGGCTACACCTTC	CASSGQANYGYTF
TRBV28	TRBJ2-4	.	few	TGTGCCAGCAGTCCGGACTGGGGGGAAGGGGTCAAAAACATTCAGTACTTC	CASSPDWGEGVKNIQYF
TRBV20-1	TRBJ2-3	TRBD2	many	TGCAGTGCTAGAGATGCCCGGACTAGCGGGAGCACAGATACGCAGTATTTT	CSARDARTSGSTDTQYF
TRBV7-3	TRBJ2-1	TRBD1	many	TGTGCCAGCAGTTCGACAGGGGGCGCCTACAATGAGCAGTTCTTC	CASSSTGGAYNEQFF
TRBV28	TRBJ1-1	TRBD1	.	TGTGCCAGCAGGGCAGGGGGCGTGTACACTGAAGCTTTCTTT	CASRAGGVYTEAFF
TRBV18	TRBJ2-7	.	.	TGTGCCAGCTCACCCAGGACGGCGCTAGCTATCCACGAGCAGTACTTC	CASSPRTALAIHEQYF
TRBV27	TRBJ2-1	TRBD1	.	TGTGCCAGCAGTAAGTCCGGACAGGCGATTGAGCAGTTCTTC	CASSKSGQAIEQFF
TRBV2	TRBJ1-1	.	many	TGTGCCAGCAAAGAGGGCTTCAACACTGAAGCTTTCTTT	CASKEGFNTEAFF